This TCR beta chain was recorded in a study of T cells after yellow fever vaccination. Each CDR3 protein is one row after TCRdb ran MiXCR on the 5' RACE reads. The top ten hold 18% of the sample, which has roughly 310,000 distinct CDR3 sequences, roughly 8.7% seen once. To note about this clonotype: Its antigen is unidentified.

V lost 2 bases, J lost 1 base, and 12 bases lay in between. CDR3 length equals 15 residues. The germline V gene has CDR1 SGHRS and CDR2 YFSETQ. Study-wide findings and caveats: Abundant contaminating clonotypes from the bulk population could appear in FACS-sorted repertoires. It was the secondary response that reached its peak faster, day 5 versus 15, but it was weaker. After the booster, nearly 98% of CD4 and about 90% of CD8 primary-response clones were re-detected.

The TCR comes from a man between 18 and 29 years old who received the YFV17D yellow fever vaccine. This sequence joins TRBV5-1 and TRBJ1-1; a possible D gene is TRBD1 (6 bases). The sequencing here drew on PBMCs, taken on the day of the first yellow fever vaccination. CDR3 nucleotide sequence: TGCGCCAGCAGCTTTCAGGGGCCCCCGAACACTGAAGCTTTCTTT. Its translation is CASSFQGPPNTEAFF.